The 28 T cell receptor beta chains given below trace back to one sample, sequenced in a study of T cell repertoires in cytomegalovirus infection. What these receptors recognize is not known. TCRdb reprocessed the reads with MiXCR, giving one entry per CDR3 protein. The sample records a few hundred thousand distinct CDR3 sequences, over 35% being singletons. Sequencing used cultured PBMCs, obtained from culture after CMV antigen stimulation. Every receptor here comes from a human donor in good health (CMV status not recorded). Some clones in this sample may be carry-over from other donors' samples.

There are a few counts of this clonotype. This chain links TRBV7-2 with TRBJ1-3; no clear D. The CDR3 contains 12 residues. Germline loops: CDR1 SGHTA, CDR2 FQGNSA. Trimming left V 1 base short and J 11 bases short, with 9 bases between. CDR3 loop: CASSLDMGAIYF. As DNA, the CDR3 is TGTGCCAGCAGCTTAGATATGGGCGCCATATATTTT. The full variable domain, rest sourced from reference TRBV7-2 and TRBJ1-3, is GAGVSQSPSNKVTEKGKDVELRCDPISGHTALYWYRQSLGQGLEFLIYFQGNSAPDKSGLPSDRFSAERTGGSVSTLTIQRTQQEDSAVYLCASSLDMGAIYFGEGSWLTVV.

This clonotype was counted only a few times. The CDR3 nucleotides read TGTGCCACCCTCCGGGGTGACACAGATACGCAGTATTTT. Amino acids: CATLRGDTDTQYF. The chain uses TRBV12-3 or TRBV12-4 and TRBJ2-3, with D possibly TRBD2 on 5 matching bases. The CDR3 is made up of 13 amino acids. Trimming took 10 bases from V and 2 from J, leaving 13 bases between them.

CDR3: CASSLGLSGLASYEQYF. The CDR3 DNA reads as TGTGCCAGCAGCTTAGGGCTCTCGGGACTAGCTTCCTACGAGCAGTACTTC. The chain carries TRBV7-2 and TRBJ2-7; 9 bases map to TRBD2. Germline trimming cut 1 base from V and 1 base from J; bases unmatched to any gene: 8. The germline CDR1 and CDR2 sequences are SGHTA and FQGNSA. This CDR3 comprises 17 residues.

This clonotype was seen once. The J gene is TRBJ2-3, the V gene TRBV4-1; 13 bases agree with TRBD2. Germline V CDR1 and CDR2: MGHRA, YSYEKL. J lost 5 bases, V lost 1 base, and 3 bases had no gene match. The CDR3 has 16 amino acids. The CDR3 DNA is TGCGCCAGCAGCCAAGTGGGACTAGCGGGACGAGATACGCAGTATTTT. It encodes CASSQVGLAGRDTQYF.

This clonotype occurred many times. V usage is TRBV7-2 and J usage is TRBJ2-4; a weak D match, TRBD2 (6 bases). V was shortened by 0 bases and J by 4 bases, with 13 bases between the two germline ends. Germline CDR1 and CDR2: SGHTA and FQGNSA. This CDR3 is built from 16 residues. The CDR3 region has the DNA TGTGCCAGCAGCTTAGCCTGGGGGGACGGAAAAAACATTCAGTACTTC. Translating gives CASSLAWGDGKNIQYF.

This clonotype has more than one count but fewer than ten. The chain combines TRBV5-5 with TRBJ2-5; D is undetermined. Trimming stripped 2 bases from V and 4 bases from J, with 12 bases between. Germline-derived CDR1 and CDR2 are SGHKS and YYEKEE (reference sequence). The CDR3 has 14 amino acids. The CDR3 nucleotides are TGTGCCAGCAGCTTTTTTCCAGAAGGAGAGACCCAGTACTTC. Translation gives CASSFFPEGETQYF.

This rearrangement joins TRBV4-1 to TRBJ1-2; perhaps TRBD1 as D (5 bases). Trimming removed 0 bases at V and 4 bases at J, with 12 bases between. This CDR3 region has 15 residues. Looked up from germline, CDR1 is MGHRA and CDR2 is YSYEKL. CDR3 coding DNA: TGCGCCAGCAGCCAAGATACAGGACTCAGCTATGGCTACACCTTC. This codes for CASSQDTGLSYGYTF.

The chain recombines TRBV20-1 with TRBJ2-1; TRBD2 matches 12 bases. The J segment lost 1 base and the V segment lost 3 bases, leaving 4 bases of the junction unmatched. The CDR3 contains 16 residues. CDR1 and CDR2 (germline): DFQATT, SNEGSKA (reference sequence). In DNA form, the CDR3 reads TGCAGTGCTAGTCCTAGCGGGAGGGGGTCCTACAATGAGCAGTTCTTC. It yields the protein CSASPSGRGSYNEQFF.

V usage is TRBV7-2 and J usage is TRBJ2-2; D is uncertain. Per the germline V gene, CDR1 is SGHTA and CDR2 is FQGNSA. The CDR3 spans 13 residues. The V end lost 1 base, the J end lost 6 bases, and 6 bases lay between the germline ends. The CDR3 region has the DNA TGTGCCAGCAGCTTAGACATGGCCGGGGAGCTGTTTTTT. Translation: CASSLDMAGELFF.

The V and J genes are TRBV2 and TRBJ1-1; TRBD1 matches at 7 bases. This CDR3 region has 13 residues. The V and J ends lost 7 bases and 5 bases, in that order; junction bases with no gene match: 7. Germline V gene sequence: CDR1 SNHLY, CDR2 FYNNEI. The chain's CDR3 is CASNDRVGTEAFF. CDR3 DNA sequence: TGTGCCAGCAATGACAGGGTGGGGACTGAAGCTTTCTTT.

The V gene is TRBV7-2, the J gene TRBJ2-5; 8 bases are a match to TRBD2. The CDR3 extends over 16 amino acids. Germline trimming cut 5 bases from V and 7 bases from J; bases unmatched to any gene: 15. The germline CDR1 and CDR2 sequences are SGHTA and FQGNSA. CDR3 in DNA: TGTGCCAGCAGCCCCTATAGCGGGACCACCGGAGGGACCCAGTACTTC. Its protein is CASSPYSGTTGGTQYF.

The J gene is TRBJ2-2, the V gene TRBV11-2, with TRBD2 identical over 12 bases. This CDR3 has 19 amino acids. Trimming cost V 5 bases and J 0 bases; bases outside gene matches: 10. Germline V CDR1 and CDR2: SGHAT, FQNNGV. The CDR3 DNA is TGTGCCAGCAGCCTGGTACTAGCGGGAGGCAGCACGAACACCGGGGAGCTGTTTTTT. Residues: CASSLVLAGGSTNTGELFF. The full variable domain, rest sourced from reference TRBV11-2 and TRBJ2-2, is EAGVAQSPRYKIIEKRQSVAFWCNPISGHATLYWYQQILGQGPKLLIQFQNNGVVDDSQLPKDRFSAERLKGVDSTLKIQPAKLEDSAVYLCASSLVLAGGSTNTGELFFGEGSRLTVL.

The chain joins TRBV20-1 to TRBJ1-2; 11 nucleotides align to TRBD1. Germline trimming cut 5 bases from V and 4 bases from J; bases unmatched to any gene: 6. Germline V gene data show CDR1 as DFQATT and CDR2 as SNEGSKA (reference sequence). The CDR3 contains 14 residues. The CDR3 bases are TGCAGTGCTGTCCCCGGACAGGGGGCCTATGGCTACACCTTC. Its translation is CSAVPGQGAYGYTF.

This clonotype came up a few times. This sequence joins TRBV20-1 and TRBJ2-5; perhaps TRBD2 as D (6 bases). V dropped 3 bases and J dropped 2 bases, with 19 bases sitting between them. Germline loops: CDR1 DFQATT, CDR2 SNEGSKA (reference sequence). This CDR3 has 16 residues. The CDR3 region has the DNA TGCAGTGCTAGGGACCTCCTGCGGGACGGACAAGAGACCCAGTACTTC. Amino acid sequence: CSARDLLRDGQETQYF.

V gene TRBV6-2 or TRBV6-3 combines with J gene TRBJ2-1; no definite D call. With 5 bases removed from V and 1 base from J, the gap between germline ends came to 3 bases. CDR1 and CDR2 (germline): MNHEY, SVGEGT. The CDR3 loop spans 12 amino acids. The CDR3 sequence: CASSRSYNEQFF. In DNA form, the CDR3 reads TGTGCCAGCAGTAGATCCTACAATGAGCAGTTCTTC.

The V and J genes are TRBV20-1 and TRBJ1-2, with 10 bases lining up with TRBD1. Germline values: CDR1 DFQATT, CDR2 SNEGSKA (reference sequence). V was clipped by 6 bases and J by 7 bases; unmatched bases: 8. The length of the CDR3 is 13 residues. Here the CDR3 reads CSARGGQGFGYTF. The CDR3 DNA reads as TGCAGTGCGAGGGGGGGACAGGGGTTTGGCTACACCTTC.

This clonotype has more than one count but fewer than ten. The chain recombines TRBV7-2 with TRBJ2-5; 7 bases agree with TRBD2. The CDR3 runs to 18 residues. Germline CDR1 and CDR2: SGHTA and FQGNSA. V lost 2 bases, J lost 3 bases, and 15 bases stayed unmatched. CDR3 nucleotides: TGTGCCAGCAGCTTATTTGGGGTAGCGGGCGGGGGAAAAGAGACCCAGTACTTC. Its protein product is CASSLFGVAGGGKETQYF.

The genes are TRBV19 and TRBJ2-2; D call uncertain. The germline V gene has CDR1 LNHDA and CDR2 SQIVND (reference sequence). This CDR3 spans 13 amino acids. The V end was cut by 3 bases, the J end by 6 bases, with 8 bases between. The CDR3 is CASSMRSSGELFF. CDR3 coding DNA: TGTGCCAGTAGTATGCGGTCGTCCGGGGAGCTGTTTTTT. The whole variable domain, remainder taken from reference TRBV19 and TRBJ2-2, is DGGITQSPKYLFRKEGQNVTLSCEQNLNHDAMYWYRQDPGQGLRLIYYSQIVNDFQKGDIAEGYSVSREKKESFPLTVTSAQKNPTAFYLCASSMRSSGELFFGEGSRLTVL.

This clonotype was seen a few times. The chain joins TRBV7-2 to TRBJ2-2, with 7 nucleotides matching TRBD1. The trim removed 5 bases at V and 10 bases at J, leaving 7 bases unmatched. Germline V gene lookup returns CDR1 SGHTA and CDR2 FQGNSA. The CDR3 totals 13 residues. The CDR3 nucleotides are TGTGCCAGCAGCCCGAACAGGGGCGTGGAGCTGTTTTTT. Amino acid sequence: CASSPNRGVELFF.

V usage is TRBV11-2 and J usage is TRBJ1-5; D is possibly TRBD1 (5 bases). There are 15 residues in the CDR3. CDR1 SGHAT and CDR2 FQNNGV come from the germline V gene. With 5 bases removed from V and 3 bases from J, the gap between germline ends came to 14 bases. The CDR3 coding sequence is TGTGCCAGCAGCATCTTTGCGGGGCCCAATCAGCCCCAGCATTTT. Protein product: CASSIFAGPNQPQHF. Complete variable domain (other parts from reference TRBV11-2 and TRBJ1-5): EAGVAQSPRYKIIEKRQSVAFWCNPISGHATLYWYQQILGQGPKLLIQFQNNGVVDDSQLPKDRFSAERLKGVDSTLKIQPAKLEDSAVYLCASSIFAGPNQPQHFGDGTRLSIL.

The V and J genes are TRBV7-4 and TRBJ2-1, with D possibly being TRBD1 or TRBD2 (5 bases each). Trimming cost V 4 bases and J 8 bases, with 18 bases left between them. Germline V lookup: CDR1 SGHVT, CDR2 SQSDAQ. This CDR3 is 15 amino acids long. The CDR3 bases are TGTGCCAGCAGCTCTTGGGGGACGGGCGGGCATGAGCAGTTCTTC. This translates into CASSSWGTGGHEQFF.

Comments on this clonotype: No conserved phenylalanine or tryptophan ends this CDR3, so it is likely a read error. This chain joins TRBV7-2 and TRBJ2-1; no clear D gene. Deletions cut 2 bases from V and 0 bases from J, with 11 bases between. The CDR3 extends over 16 amino acids. Looked up from germline, CDR1 is SGHTA and CDR2 is FQGNSA. CDR3 in DNA: TGTGCCAGCAGCTTATCCGGCAGATACTCCTACAATGAGCAGTTCTTA. The encoded protein is CASSLSGRYSYNEQFL.

This clonotype was seen only a few times. The chain uses TRBV7-2 and TRBJ1-1; D not resolved. Germline V gene lookup returns CDR1 SGHTA and CDR2 FQGNSA. There are 15 residues in the CDR3. Trimming stripped 1 base from V and 1 base from J, with 10 bases between. DNA for the CDR3: TGTGCCAGCAGCTTAGTTAGTGCTGCGAACACTGAAGCTTTCTTT. Translated, it gives CASSLVSAANTEAFF.

Note on this clonotype: One junction end does not reproduce the germline sequence, and a read error may be involved. As DNA, the CDR3 is TGTGCCAGCAGATTAATGGGACCAGTAAACGACTATGGCTACACCTTT. Translated: CASRLMGPVNDYGYTF. The chain links TRBV7-2 to TRBJ1-2; D perhaps matches TRBD1 (5 bases). Germline CDR1 SGHTA, CDR2 FQGNSA. The CDR3 loop spans 16 amino acids.

This clonotype was counted a few times. The genes are TRBV7-2 and TRBJ1-2, with D unresolved. From germline, CDR1 is SGHTA and CDR2 FQGNSA. The CDR3 contains 11 residues. Trimming shortened V by 3 bases and J by 8 bases, and 7 bases separated the two germline ends. The CDR3 DNA reads TGTGCCAGCAGCTTTCTGAACGGCTACACCTTC. Translating gives CASSFLNGYTF. The variable domain in full, with the rest retrieved from reference TRBV7-2 and TRBJ1-2, is GAGVSQSPSNKVTEKGKDVELRCDPISGHTALYWYRQSLGQGLEFLIYFQGNSAPDKSGLPSDRFSAERTGGSVSTLTIQRTQQEDSAVYLCASSFLNGYTFGSGTRLTVV.

This clonotype was found many times. CDR3 sequence: CASSLRAGSDQPQHF. The CDR3 DNA is TGTGCCAGCAGCCTCAGAGCGGGGTCTGATCAGCCCCAGCATTTT. J is TRBJ1-5 and V is TRBV7-2, with no clear D. This CDR3 spans 15 amino acids. Germline-derived CDR1 and CDR2 are SGHTA and FQGNSA. The V end was cut by 5 bases, the J end by 5 bases, with 16 bases between.

The chain carries TRBV28 and TRBJ1-4; D may be TRBD1 (5 bases). The CDR3 consists of 15 residues. Trimming removed 5 bases from V and 4 bases from J, with 14 bases in between. Germline-derived CDR1 and CDR2 are MDHEN and SYDVKM. The CDR3 DNA reads TGTGCCAGCAGTCCCGCCGGGACTAATAATGAAAAACTGTTTTTT. This sequence encodes CASSPAGTNNEKLFF.

V and J are TRBV28 and TRBJ1-2, with a tentative D call TRBD1 (6 bases). Germline CDR1 reads MDHEN; CDR2 reads SYDVKM. CDR3 length equals 16 residues. Trimming took off 7 bases at V and 3 bases at J, with 21 bases between the two ends. In DNA, the CDR3 is TGTGCCAGCAAGATTGGGGGGGACACCAATCACTATGGCTACACCTTC. Protein: CASKIGGDTNHYGYTF.